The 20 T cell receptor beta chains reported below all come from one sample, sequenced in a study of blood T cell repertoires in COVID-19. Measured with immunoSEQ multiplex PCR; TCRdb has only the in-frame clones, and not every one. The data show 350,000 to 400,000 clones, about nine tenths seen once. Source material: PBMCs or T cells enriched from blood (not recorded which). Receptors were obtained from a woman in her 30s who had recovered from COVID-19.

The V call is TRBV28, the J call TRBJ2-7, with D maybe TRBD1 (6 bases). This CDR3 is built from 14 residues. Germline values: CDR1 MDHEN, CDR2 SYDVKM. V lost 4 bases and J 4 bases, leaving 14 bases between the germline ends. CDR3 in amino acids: CASSSLAQGYEQYF. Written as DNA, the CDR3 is TGTGCCAGCAGTTCACTGGCCCAGGGGTACGAGCAGTACTTC.

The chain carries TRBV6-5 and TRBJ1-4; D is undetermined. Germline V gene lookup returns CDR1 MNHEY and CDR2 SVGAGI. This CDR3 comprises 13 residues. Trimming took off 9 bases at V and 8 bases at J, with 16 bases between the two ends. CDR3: CASGDYSREKLFF. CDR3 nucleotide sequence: TGTGCCAGTGGTGACTATTCTCGGGAAAAACTGTTTTTT.

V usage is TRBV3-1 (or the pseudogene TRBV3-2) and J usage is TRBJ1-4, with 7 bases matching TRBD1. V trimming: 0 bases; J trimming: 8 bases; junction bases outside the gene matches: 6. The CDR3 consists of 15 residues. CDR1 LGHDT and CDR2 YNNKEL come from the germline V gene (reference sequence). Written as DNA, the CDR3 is TGTGCCAGCAGCCAAGATATCGGGACAGCCGAAAAACTGTTTTTT. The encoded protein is CASSQDIGTAEKLFF.

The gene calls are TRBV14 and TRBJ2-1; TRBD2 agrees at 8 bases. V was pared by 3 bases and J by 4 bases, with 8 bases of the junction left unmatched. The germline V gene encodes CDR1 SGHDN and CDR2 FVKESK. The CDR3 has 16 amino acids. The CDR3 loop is CASSHTSGYKYNEQFF. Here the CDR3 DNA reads TGTGCCAGCAGCCATACTAGCGGATATAAGTACAATGAGCAGTTCTTC.

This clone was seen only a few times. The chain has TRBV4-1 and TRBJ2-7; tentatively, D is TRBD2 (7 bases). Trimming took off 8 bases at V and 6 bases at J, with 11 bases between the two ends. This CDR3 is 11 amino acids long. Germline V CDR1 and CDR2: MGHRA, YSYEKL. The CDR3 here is CASRGASEQYF. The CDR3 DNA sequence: TGCGCCAGCCGGGGGGCGAGCGAGCAGTACTTC.

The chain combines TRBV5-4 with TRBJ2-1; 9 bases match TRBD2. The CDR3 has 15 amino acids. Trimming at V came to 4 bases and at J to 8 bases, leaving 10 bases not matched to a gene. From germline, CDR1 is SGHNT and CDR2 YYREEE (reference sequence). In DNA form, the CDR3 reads TGTGCCAGCAGCCGAACGGCGGGGGGGGTTTATGAGCAGTTCTTC. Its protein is CASSRTAGGVYEQFF.

The CDR3 here is CASRPDSFYGYTF. The CDR3 coding sequence is TGTGCAAGTCGCCCCGACAGCTTCTATGGCTACACCTTC. The chain employs TRBV12-2 and TRBJ1-2; the DNA was not compared with TRBD1, the D call given in the table. TRBV12-2 is a pseudogene segment. This CDR3 is built from 13 residues.

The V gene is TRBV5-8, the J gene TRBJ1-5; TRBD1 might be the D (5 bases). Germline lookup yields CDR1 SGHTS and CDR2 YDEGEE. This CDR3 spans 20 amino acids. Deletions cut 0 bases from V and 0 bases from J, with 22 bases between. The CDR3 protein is CASSLASGVGDLHSNQPQHF. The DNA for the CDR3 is TGTGCCAGCAGCTTGGCCTCGGGGGTGGGCGACCTACATAGCAATCAGCCCCAGCATTTT.

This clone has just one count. The CDR3 nucleotides are TGCGCCAGCAGCCAAGAGCAAGCGGGAGGGATGGGGAACATTCAGTACTTC. It codes for CASSQEQAGGMGNIQYF. The chain employs TRBV4-1 and TRBJ2-4; TRBD2 matches at 10 bases. Germline V gene sequence: CDR1 MGHRA, CDR2 YSYEKL. The V and J ends lost 0 bases and 7 bases, in that order; junction bases with no gene match: 9. The CDR3 loop spans 17 amino acids.

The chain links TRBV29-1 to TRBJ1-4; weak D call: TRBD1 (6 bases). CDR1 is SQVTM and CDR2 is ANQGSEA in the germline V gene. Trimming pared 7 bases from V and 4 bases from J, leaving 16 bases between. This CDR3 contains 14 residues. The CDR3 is CSASQGLGNEKLFF. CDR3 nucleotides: TGCAGCGCCTCCCAGGGGCTTGGTAATGAAAAACTGTTTTTT.

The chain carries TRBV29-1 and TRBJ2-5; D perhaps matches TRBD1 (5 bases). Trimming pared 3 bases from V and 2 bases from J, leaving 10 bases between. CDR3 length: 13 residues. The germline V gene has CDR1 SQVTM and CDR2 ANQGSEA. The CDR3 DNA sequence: TGCAGCGTTGAGGGGCCAGGGCAAGAGACCCAGTACTTC. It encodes CSVEGPGQETQYF.

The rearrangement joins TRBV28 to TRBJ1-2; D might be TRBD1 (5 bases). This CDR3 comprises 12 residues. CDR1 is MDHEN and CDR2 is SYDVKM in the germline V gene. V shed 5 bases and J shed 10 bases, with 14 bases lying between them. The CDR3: CASSLRARDYTF. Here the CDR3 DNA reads TGTGCCAGCAGTCTTCGCGCCAGGGACTACACCTTC.

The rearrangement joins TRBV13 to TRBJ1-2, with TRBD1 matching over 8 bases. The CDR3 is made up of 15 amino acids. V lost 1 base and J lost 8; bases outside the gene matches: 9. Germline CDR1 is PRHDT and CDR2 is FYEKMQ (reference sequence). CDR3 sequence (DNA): TGTGCCAGCAGCTTAGAATCCAGGGGGCCGCGAGGCTACACCTTC. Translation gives CASSLESRGPRGYTF.

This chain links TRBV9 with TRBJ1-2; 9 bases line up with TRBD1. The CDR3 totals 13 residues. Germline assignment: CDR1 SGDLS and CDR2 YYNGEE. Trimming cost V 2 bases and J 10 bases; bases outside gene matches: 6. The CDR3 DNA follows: TGTGCCAGCAGCGTCCCTGGGACAGGGACCTACACCTTC. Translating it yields CASSVPGTGTYTF.

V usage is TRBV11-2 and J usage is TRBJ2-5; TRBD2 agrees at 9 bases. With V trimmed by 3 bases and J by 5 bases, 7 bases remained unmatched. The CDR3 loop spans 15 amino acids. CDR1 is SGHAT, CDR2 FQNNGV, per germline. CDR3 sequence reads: CASSFSGRGGETQYF. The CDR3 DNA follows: TGTGCCAGCAGCTTTAGCGGGAGAGGCGGGGAGACCCAGTACTTC.

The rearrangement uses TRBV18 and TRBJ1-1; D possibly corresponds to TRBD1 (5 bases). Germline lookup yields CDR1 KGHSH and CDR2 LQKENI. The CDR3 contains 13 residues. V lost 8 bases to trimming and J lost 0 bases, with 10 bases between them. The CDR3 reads CASVRQMNTEAFF. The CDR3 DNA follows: TGTGCCAGCGTGCGACAGATGAACACTGAAGCTTTCTTT.

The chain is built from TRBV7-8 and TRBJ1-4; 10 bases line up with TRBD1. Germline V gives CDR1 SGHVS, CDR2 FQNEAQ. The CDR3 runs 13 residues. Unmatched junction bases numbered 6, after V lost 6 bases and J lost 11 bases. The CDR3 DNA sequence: TGTGCCAGCAGGGGACAGGGGTTACGCAAACTGTTTTTT. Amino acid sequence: CASRGQGLRKLFF.

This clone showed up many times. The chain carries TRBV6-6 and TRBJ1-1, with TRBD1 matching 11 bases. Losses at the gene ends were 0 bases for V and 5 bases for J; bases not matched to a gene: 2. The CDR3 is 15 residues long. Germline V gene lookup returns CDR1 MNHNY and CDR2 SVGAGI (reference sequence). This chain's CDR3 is CASSYSGTGGTEAFF. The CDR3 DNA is TGTGCCAGCAGTTACTCCGGGACAGGGGGGACTGAAGCTTTCTTT.

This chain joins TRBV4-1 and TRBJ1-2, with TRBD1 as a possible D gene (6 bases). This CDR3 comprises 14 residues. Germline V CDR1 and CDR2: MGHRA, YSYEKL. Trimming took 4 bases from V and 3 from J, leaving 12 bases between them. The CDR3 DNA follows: TGCGCCAGCAGCCCAGTTGAGGGGGACTATGGCTACACCTTC. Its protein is CASSPVEGDYGYTF.

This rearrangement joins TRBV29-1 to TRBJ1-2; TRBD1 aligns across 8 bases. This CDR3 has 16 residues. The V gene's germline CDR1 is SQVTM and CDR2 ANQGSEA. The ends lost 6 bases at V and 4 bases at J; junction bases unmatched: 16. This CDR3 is CSVPGKGQGHSYGYTF. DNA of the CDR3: TGCAGCGTCCCCGGAAAAGGACAGGGCCATAGCTATGGCTACACCTTC.